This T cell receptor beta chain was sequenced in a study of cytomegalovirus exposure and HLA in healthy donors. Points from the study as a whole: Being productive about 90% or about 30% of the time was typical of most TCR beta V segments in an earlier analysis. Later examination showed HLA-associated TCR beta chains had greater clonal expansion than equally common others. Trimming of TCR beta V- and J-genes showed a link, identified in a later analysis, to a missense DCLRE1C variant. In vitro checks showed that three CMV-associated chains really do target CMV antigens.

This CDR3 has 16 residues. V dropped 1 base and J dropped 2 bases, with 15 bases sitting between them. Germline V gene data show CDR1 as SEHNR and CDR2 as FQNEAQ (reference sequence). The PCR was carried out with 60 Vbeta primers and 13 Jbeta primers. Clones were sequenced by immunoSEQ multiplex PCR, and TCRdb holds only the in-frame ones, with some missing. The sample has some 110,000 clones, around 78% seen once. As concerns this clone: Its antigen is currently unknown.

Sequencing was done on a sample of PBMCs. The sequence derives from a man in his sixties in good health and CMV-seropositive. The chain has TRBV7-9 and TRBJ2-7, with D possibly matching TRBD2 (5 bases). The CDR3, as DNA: TGTGCCAGCAGCTTAGGTCGTTTCGGGGTGACCTACGAGCAGTACTTC. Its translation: CASSLGRFGVTYEQYF.